These T cell receptor beta chains were read from a single sample in a study of blood T cell repertoires in COVID-19. Method: immunoSEQ multiplex PCR; TCRdb's copy keeps in-frame clones and lacks some. The sample shows about 250,000 clones, around 80% of them seen only once. The specimen sequenced was peripheral blood. These receptors were taken from a man aged 80 or over with acute or convalescent COVID-19. CDR3s include the opening cysteine and the closing phenylalanine or tryptophan. The D gene is left open where the match is weak. A row's size may be missing; if present it is once, few, many or a size class.

V gene	clone size	J gene	D gene	CDR3 protein	CDR3 DNA
TRBV10-3	once	TRBJ1-5	.	CAIGQSYNQPQHF	TGTGCCATCGGACAGTCCTACAATCAGCCCCAGCATTTT
TRBV5-1	.	TRBJ1-5	TRBD1	CASSLGGQGADQPQHF	TGCGCCAGCAGCTTGGGGGGACAGGGGGCAGATCAGCCCCAGCATTTT
TRBV5-6	.	TRBJ2-1	TRBD2	CASSQGLAEYNEQFF	TGTGCCAGCAGCCAGGGACTAGCGGAGTACAATGAGCAGTTCTTC
TRBV3-1/TRBV3-2	.	TRBJ2-4	TRBD2	CASSQDLLLAGGPRSKNIQYF	TGTGCCAGCAGCCAAGATCTTTTGCTAGCGGGAGGGCCTAGGTCCAAAAACATTCAGTACTTC
TRBV27	.	TRBJ2-2	.	CASSRNRGGNTGELFF	TGTGCCAGCAGTCGAAACAGGGGGGGAAACACCGGGGAGCTGTTTTTT
TRBV6-4	.	TRBJ2-7	.	CAGEGKGSYEQYF	TGTGCCGGAGAGGGAAAGGGCTCCTACGAGCAGTACTTC
TRBV27	.	TRBJ1-1	TRBD1	CASSYRGSTEAFF	TGTGCCAGCAGTTACAGGGGGTCCACTGAAGCTTTCTTT
TRBV15	.	TRBJ1-1	.	CATSSIQGSAEAFF	TGTGCCACCAGCAGCATACAGGGATCTGCTGAAGCTTTCTTT
TRBV5-1	few	TRBJ2-2	.	CASRRGSSSGELFF	TGCGCCAGCAGAAGGGGCAGTTCCTCCGGGGAGCTGTTTTTT
TRBV19	.	TRBJ1-1	.	CASSIFGRTANTEAFF	TGTGCCAGTAGTATATTCGGAAGGACAGCCAACACTGAAGCTTTCTTT
TRBV29-1	.	TRBJ2-1	TRBD2	CSVELLAGTNEQFF	TGCAGCGTTGAGCTACTAGCGGGGACCAATGAGCAGTTCTTC
TRBV5-4	.	TRBJ2-2	TRBD1	CASSPRTGVGTGELFF	TGTGCCAGCAGCCCGAGGACAGGGGTGGGCACCGGGGAGCTGTTTTTT
TRBV18	.	TRBJ2-7	.	CASSTETGYYEQYF	TGTGCCAGCTCAACTGAGACGGGTTACTACGAGCAGTACTTC